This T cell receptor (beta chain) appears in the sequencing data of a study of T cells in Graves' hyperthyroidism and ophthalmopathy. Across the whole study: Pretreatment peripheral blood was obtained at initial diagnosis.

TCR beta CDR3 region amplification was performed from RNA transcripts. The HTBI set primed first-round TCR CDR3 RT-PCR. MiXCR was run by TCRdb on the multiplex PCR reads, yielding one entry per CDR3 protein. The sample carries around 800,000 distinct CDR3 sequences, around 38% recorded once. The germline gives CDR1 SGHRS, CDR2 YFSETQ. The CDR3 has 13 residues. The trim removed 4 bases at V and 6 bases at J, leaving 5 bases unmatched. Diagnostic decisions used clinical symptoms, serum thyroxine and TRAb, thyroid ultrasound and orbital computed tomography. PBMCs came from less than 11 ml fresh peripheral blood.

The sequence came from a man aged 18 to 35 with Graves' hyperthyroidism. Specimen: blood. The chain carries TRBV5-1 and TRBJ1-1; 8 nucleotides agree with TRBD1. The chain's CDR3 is CASSTQGAPEAFF. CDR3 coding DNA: TGCGCCAGCAGCACCCAGGGGGCCCCTGAAGCTTTCTTT. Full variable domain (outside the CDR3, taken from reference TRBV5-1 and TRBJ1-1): KAGVTQTPRYLIKTRGQQVTLSCSPISGHRSVSWYQQTPGQGLQFLFEYFSETQRNKGNFPGRFSGRQFSNSRSEMNVSTLELGDSALYLCASSTQGAPEAFFGQGTRLTVV.